This T cell receptor beta chain was retrieved from a study of cytomegalovirus exposure and HLA in healthy donors. Germline V gene data show CDR1 as SSHAT and CDR2 as FNYEAQ (reference sequence). CDR3 size: 13 residues. PCR primers comprised 60 Vbeta and 13 Jbeta primers. In the authors' methods: An analysis performed later counted 72 million or so unique TCR beta chains (approximately 10 million of them shared). Measured with immunoSEQ multiplex PCR; TCRdb has only the in-frame clones, and not every one. V, J and clone size are those of that table, while D and trimming were read from the DNA. The profile covers 170,000 or so clones, with 70% to 85% appearing a single time and under 5% taken by the ten largest. Worth noting for this clone: Mismatch with germline at one junction end may stem from a read error.

Specimen: PBMCs. This receptor was taken from a man younger than 35 in good health and CMV-seronegative. The J gene is TRBJ2-2, the V gene TRBV7-7; D call uncertain. The CDR3 DNA follows: TGTGCTAGCAGCTTAGACCAGACCGGGGAGCTGTTTTTT. This codes for CASSLDQTGELFF.